The clone carrying this T cell receptor beta chain showed up many times. The antigen is not known. This sample was taken from a study of CD8 T cells in ankylosing spondylitis. TCRdb redid the calling of the 5' RACE reads with MiXCR, one entry per CDR3 protein. The table includes some 200,000 distinct CDR3 sequences, 15% to 20% detected once. Study-wide findings and caveats: Both synovial fluid and blood in reactive arthritis had previously been reported to carry some motif variants.

V lost 0 bases to trimming and J lost 3 bases; unmatched junction nucleotides: 5. The CDR3 extends over 17 amino acids. Germline V gene sequence: CDR1 LGHNA, CDR2 YNFKEQ. The specimen sequenced was blood, either unsorted or a sorted T cell fraction (not recorded which). The V gene is TRBV4-2, the J gene TRBJ2-2; 9 bases fit TRBD2. This TCR was sampled from a male donor aged 5 to 29 with ankylosing spondylitis or in good health (not recorded which). CDR3 residues: CASSQESLAGYTGELFF. CDR3 in DNA: TGTGCCAGCAGCCAAGAATCCCTAGCGGGATACACCGGGGAGCTGTTTTTT.